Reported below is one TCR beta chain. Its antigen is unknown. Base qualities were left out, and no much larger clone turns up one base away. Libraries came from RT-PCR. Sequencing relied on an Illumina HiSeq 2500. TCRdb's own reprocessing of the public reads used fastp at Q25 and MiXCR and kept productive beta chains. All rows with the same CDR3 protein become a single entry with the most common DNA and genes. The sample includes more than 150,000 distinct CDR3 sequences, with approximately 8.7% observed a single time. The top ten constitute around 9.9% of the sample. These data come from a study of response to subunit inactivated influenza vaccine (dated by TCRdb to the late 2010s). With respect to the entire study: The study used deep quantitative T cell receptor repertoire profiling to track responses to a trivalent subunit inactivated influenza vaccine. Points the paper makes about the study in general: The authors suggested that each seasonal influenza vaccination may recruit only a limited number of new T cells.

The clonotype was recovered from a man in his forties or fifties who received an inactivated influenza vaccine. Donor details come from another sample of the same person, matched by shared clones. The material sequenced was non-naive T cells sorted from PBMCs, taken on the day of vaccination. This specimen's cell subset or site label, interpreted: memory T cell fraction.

The bases are TGCGCCAGCAGCCAAGTACCCGCTAGCTTCGCGGGGGGGACCTACGAGCAGTACTTC. This encodes CASSQVPASFAGGTYEQYF. This chain is built from TRBV4-1 and TRBJ2-7; TRBD2 matches 9 bases in the middle. V is cut back by 1 base and J by 2 bases, with 15 bases in the junction unmatched. The CDR3, cysteine through phenylalanine, is 19 amino acids long. Kept here is only the CDR3 DNA, which spans 57 bases and is read in frame from base 1. CDR1 is given as MGHRA and CDR2 as YSYEKL, both from the germline V gene.